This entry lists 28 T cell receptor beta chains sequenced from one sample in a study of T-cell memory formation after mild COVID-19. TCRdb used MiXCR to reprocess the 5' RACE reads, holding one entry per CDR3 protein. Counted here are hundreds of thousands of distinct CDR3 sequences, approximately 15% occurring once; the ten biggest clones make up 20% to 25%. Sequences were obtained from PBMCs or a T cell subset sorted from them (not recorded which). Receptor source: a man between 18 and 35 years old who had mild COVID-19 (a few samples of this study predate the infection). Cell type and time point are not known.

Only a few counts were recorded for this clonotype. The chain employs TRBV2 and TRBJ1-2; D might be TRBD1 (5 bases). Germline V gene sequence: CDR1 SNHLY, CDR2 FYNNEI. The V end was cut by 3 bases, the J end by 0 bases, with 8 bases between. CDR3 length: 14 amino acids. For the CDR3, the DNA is TGTGCCAGCAGTGAGCAGGGTTCTAACTATGGCTACACCTTC. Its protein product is CASSEQGSNYGYTF.

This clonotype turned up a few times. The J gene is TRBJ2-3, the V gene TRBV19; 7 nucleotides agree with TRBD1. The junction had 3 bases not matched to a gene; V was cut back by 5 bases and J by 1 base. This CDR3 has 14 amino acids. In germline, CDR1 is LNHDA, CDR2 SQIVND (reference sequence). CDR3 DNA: TGTGCCAGTAGTGTACAGGGGCGCACAGATACGCAGTATTTT. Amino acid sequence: CASSVQGRTDTQYF.

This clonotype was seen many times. The CDR3 protein is CASSSAPGVAEQFF. The DNA of the CDR3 is TGTGCCAGCAGCTCCGCCCCCGGGGTCGCTGAGCAGTTCTTC. This rearrangement joins TRBV7-3 to TRBJ2-1; tentative D call: TRBD2 (5 bases). Germline-derived CDR1 and CDR2 are SGHTA and FQGTGA. Trimming removed 4 bases at V and 9 bases at J, with 16 bases between. This CDR3 comprises 14 residues. Complete variable domain (other parts from reference TRBV7-3 and TRBJ2-1): GAGVSQTPSNKVTEKGKYVELRCDPISGHTALYWYRQSLGQGPEFLIYFQGTGAADDSGLPNDRFFAVRPEGSVSTLKIQRTERGDSAVYLCASSSAPGVAEQFFGPGTRLTVL.

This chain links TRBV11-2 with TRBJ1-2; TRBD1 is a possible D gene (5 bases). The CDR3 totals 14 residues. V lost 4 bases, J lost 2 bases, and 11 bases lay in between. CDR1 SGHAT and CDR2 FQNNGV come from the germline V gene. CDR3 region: CASSSPGSNYGYTF. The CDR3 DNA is TGTGCCAGCAGCTCGCCAGGGTCGAACTATGGCTACACCTTC.

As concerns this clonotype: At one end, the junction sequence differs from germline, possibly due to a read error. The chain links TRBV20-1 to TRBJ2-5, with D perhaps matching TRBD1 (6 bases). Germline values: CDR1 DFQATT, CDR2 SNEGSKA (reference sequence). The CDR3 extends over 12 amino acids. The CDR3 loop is CSASRQDETRYF. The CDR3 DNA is TGCAGTGCTTCGCGACAGGACGAGACCCGGTACTTC.

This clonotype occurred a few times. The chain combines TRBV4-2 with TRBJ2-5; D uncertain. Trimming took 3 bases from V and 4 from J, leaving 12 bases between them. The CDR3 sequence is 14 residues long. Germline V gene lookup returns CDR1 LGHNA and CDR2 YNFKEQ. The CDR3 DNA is TGTGCCAGCAGCCAGGAGCCCTTAGGAGAGACCCAGTACTTC. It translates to CASSQEPLGETQYF.

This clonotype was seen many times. CDR3 sequence reads: CASSSGGLPSNSPLHF. CDR3 sequence (DNA): TGTGCCAGCAGTTCTGGGGGCCTGCCCTCTAACTCACCCCTCCACTTT. The V call is TRBV12-3 or TRBV12-4, the J call TRBJ1-6; tentative D call: TRBD1 (6 bases). CDR3 length: 16 residues. Deletions cut 4 bases from V and 10 bases from J, with 20 bases between.

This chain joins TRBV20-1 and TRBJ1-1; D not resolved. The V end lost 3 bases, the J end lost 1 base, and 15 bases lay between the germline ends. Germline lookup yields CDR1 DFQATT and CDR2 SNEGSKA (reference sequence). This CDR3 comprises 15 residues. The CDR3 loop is CSASSGRLGNTEAFF. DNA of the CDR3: TGCAGTGCTAGCTCAGGAAGACTGGGGAACACTGAAGCTTTCTTT.

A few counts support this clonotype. The DNA for the CDR3 is TGTGCCAGCAGCTTAATAGGCCAGGGAAGCCAAGAGACCCAGTACTTC. This codes for CASSLIGQGSQETQYF. The rearrangement joins TRBV7-3 to TRBJ2-5; maybe TRBD1 (5 bases). V gave up 1 base and J gave up 1 base, with 13 bases separating them. The CDR3 is 16 amino acids. CDR1 and CDR2 from the germline V gene are SGHTA and FQGTGA.

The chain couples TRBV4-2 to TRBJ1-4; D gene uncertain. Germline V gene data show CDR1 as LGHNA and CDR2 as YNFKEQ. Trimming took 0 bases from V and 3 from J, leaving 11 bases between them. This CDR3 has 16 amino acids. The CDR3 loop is CASSQDLWAPNEKLFF. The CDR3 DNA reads TGTGCCAGCAGCCAAGATTTATGGGCCCCTAATGAAAAACTGTTTTTT.

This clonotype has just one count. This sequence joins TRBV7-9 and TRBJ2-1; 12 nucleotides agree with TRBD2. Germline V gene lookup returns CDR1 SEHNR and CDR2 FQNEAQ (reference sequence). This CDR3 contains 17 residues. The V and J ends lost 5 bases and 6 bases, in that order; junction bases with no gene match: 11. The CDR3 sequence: CASSPTRGLAGPNEQFF. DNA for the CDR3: TGTGCCAGCAGCCCCACCCGAGGACTAGCGGGGCCCAATGAGCAGTTCTTC.

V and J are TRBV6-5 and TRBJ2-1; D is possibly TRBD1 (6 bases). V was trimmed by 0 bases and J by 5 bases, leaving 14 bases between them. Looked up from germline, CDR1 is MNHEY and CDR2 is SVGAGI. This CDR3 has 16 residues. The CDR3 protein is CASSYSSGASHNEQFF. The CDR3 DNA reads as TGTGCCAGCAGTTACTCGTCAGGGGCTAGCCACAATGAGCAGTTCTTC.

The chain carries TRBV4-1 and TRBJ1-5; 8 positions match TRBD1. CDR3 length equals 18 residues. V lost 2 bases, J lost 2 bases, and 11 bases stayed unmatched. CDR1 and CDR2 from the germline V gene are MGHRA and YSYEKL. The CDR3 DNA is TGCGCCAGCAGCCAACTCCTGACAGGGGCCTTGGGCAATCAGCCCCAGCATTTT. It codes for CASSQLLTGALGNQPQHF.

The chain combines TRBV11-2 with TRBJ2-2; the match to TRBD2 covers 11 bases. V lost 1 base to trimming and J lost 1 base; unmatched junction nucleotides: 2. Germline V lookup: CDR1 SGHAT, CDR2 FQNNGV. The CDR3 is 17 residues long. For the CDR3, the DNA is TGTGCCAGCAGCTTAGTTACTAGCGGGGGGAACACCGGGGAGCTGTTTTTT. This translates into CASSLVTSGGNTGELFF.

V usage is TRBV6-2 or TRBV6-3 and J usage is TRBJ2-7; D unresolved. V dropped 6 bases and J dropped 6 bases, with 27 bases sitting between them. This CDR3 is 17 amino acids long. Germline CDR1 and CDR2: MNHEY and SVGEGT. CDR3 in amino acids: CASRQETNRLTVSEQYF. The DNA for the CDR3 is TGTGCCAGCAGGCAAGAGACGAACCGGCTCACGGTCTCCGAGCAGTACTTC.

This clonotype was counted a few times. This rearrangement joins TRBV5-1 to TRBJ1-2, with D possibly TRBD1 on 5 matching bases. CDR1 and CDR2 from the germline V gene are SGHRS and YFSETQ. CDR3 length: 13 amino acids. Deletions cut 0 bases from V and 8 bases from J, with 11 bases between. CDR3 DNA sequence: TGCGCCAGCAGCTTGGGGACACAGGAGGGCTACACCTTC. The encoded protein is CASSLGTQEGYTF.

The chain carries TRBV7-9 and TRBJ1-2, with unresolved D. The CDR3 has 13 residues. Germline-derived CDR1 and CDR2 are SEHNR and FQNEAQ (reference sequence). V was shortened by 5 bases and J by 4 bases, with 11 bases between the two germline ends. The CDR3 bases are TGTGCCAGCAGCCCTGGGAGGATCTATGGCTACACCTTC. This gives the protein CASSPGRIYGYTF. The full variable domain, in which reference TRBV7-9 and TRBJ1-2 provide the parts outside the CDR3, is DTGVSQNPRHKITKRGQNVTFRCDPISEHNRLYWYRQTLGQGPEFLTYFQNEAQLEKSRLLSDRFSAERPKGSFSTLEIQRTEQGDSAMYLCASSPGRIYGYTFGSGTRLTVV.

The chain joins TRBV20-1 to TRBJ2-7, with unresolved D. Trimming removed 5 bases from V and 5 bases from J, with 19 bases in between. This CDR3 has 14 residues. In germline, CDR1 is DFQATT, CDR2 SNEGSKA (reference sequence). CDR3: CSAFPPGLNNEQYF. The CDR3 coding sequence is TGCAGTGCTTTCCCCCCGGGCTTAAACAACGAGCAGTACTTC.

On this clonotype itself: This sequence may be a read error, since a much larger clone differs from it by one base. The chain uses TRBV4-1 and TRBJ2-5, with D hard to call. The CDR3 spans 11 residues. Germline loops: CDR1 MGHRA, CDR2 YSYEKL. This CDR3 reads CASRHHETQYF. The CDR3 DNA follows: TGCGCCAGCAGACACCACGAGACCCAGTACTTC.

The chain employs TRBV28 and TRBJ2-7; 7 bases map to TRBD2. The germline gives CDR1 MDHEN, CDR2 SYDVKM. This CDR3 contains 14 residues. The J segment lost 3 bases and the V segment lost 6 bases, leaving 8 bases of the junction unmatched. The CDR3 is CASSPGLEYYEQYV. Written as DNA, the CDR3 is TGTGCCAGCAGCCCCGGACTAGAGTACTACGAGCAGTACGTC.

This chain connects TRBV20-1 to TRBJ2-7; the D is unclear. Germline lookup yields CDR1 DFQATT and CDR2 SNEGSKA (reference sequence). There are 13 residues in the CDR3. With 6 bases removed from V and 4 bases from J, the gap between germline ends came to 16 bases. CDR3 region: CSAVRADTYEQYF. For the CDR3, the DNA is TGCAGTGCCGTCCGGGCCGATACGTACGAGCAGTACTTC.

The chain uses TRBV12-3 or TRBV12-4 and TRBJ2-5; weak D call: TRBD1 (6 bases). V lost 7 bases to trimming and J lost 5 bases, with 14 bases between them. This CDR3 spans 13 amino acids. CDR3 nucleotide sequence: TGTGCCAGCACAAGTTGGGGGCGTGAGACCCAGTACTTC. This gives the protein CASTSWGRETQYF.

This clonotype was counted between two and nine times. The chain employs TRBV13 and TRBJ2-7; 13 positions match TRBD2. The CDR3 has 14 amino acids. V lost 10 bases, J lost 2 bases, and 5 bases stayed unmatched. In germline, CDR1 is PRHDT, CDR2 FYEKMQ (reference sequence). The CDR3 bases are TGTGCCACCAGGACTAGCGGGGGCGCCTACGAGCAGTACTTC. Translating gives CATRTSGGAYEQYF.

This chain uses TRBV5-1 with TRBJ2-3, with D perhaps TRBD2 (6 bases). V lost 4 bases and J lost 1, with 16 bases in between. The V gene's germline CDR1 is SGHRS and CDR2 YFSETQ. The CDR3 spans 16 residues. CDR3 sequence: CASSPIRDFGTDTQYF. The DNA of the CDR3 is TGCGCCAGCAGCCCAATCCGGGACTTCGGCACAGATACGCAGTATTTT.

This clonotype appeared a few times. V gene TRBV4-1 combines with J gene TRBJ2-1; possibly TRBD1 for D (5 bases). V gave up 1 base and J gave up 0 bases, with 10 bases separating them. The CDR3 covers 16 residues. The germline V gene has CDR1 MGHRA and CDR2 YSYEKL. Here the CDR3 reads CASSQVSGNSYNEQFF. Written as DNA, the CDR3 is TGCGCCAGCAGCCAAGTATCAGGGAACTCCTACAATGAGCAGTTCTTC.

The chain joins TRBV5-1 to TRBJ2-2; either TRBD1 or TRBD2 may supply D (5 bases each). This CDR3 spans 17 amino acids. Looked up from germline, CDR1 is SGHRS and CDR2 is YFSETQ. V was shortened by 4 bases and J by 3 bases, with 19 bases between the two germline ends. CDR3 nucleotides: TGCGCCAGCAGCGGCTGGCCAGGGAGCGGAGACACCGGGGAGCTGTTTTTT. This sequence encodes CASSGWPGSGDTGELFF.

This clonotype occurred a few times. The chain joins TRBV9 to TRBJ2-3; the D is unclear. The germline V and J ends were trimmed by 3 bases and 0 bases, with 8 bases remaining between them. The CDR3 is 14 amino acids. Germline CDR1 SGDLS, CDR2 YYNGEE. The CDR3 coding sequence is TGTGCCAGCAGCGAGGGTGACAGCACAGATACGCAGTATTTT. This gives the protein CASSEGDSTDTQYF.

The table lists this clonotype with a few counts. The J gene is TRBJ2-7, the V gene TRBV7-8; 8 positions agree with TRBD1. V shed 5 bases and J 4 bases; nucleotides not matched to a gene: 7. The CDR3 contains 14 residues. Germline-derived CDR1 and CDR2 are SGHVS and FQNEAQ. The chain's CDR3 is CASSMTGVRYEQYF. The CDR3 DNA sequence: TGTGCCAGCAGCATGACAGGGGTACGGTACGAGCAGTACTTC.